Listed below are T cell receptor beta chains from one sample, sequenced in a study of high-grade serous ovarian cancer treatment subgroups. Some clones are missing from TCRdb's copy, which holds only in-frame ones; the method was immunoSEQ multiplex PCR. The sample lists around 2,000 clones, about 66% occurring once. The sample was tumor tissue. These receptor sequences come from a human donor with high-grade serous ovarian cancer. Both conserved end residues are part of each CDR3. Each record gives: D gene, J gene, clone size, V gene, CDR3 protein, CDR3 DNA. The D gene is left open where the match is weak. The size field is filled for only some rows; it gives once, few, many or a size class.

NA TRBJ1-4 large TRBV6-1 CASSEVRRGGTNEKLFF TGTGCCAGCAGTGAAGTTCGCAGGGGAGGGACTAATGAAAAACTGTTTTTT
NA TRBJ2-7 NA TRBV6-1 CAVKWGYEQYF TGTGCCGTCAAATGGGGCTACGAGCAGTACTTC
NA TRBJ1-5 NA TRBV4-3 CASSQDRGAGQPQHF TGCGCCAGCAGCCAAGATAGAGGAGCTGGGCAGCCCCAGCATTTT
NA TRBJ2-7 NA TRBV14 CASSSRQFSYEQYF TGTGCCAGCAGCTCTAGACAGTTCTCCTACGAGCAGTACTTC
NA TRBJ1-6 NA TRBV14 CASHDGPNSPLHF TGTGCCAGCCACGACGGCCCGAATTCACCCCTCCACTTT
TRBD1 TRBJ2-1 NA TRBV6-1 CAGRRTGEYNEQFF TGTGCCGGGCGCCGGACAGGCGAATACAATGAGCAGTTCTTC
NA TRBJ1-4 NA TRBV2 CASTLGDEKLFF TGTGCCAGCACGTTGGGGGACGAAAAACTGTTTTTT
TRBD1 TRBJ1-2 NA TRBV30 CASESDRGLYGYTF TGTGCCTCGGAATCGGACAGGGGCCTATATGGCTACACCTTC
TRBD1 TRBJ1-1 NA TRBV10-2 CASSESAGGPNTEAFF TGCGCCAGCAGTGAGTCGGCAGGGGGGCCGAACACTGAAGCTTTCTTT
TRBD2 TRBJ2-7 NA TRBV9 CASSPQWGGGPYEQYF TGTGCCAGCAGCCCCCAGTGGGGGGGGGGTCCCTACGAGCAGTACTTC
NA TRBJ1-3 NA TRBV7-8 CASSLRGPSGNTIYF TGTGCCAGCAGCCTGAGGGGACCTAGTGGAAACACCATATATTTT
NA TRBJ2-1 NA TRBV6-4 CASSSGWGGEQFF TGTGCCAGCTCTTCCGGATGGGGCGGTGAGCAGTTCTTC
NA TRBJ2-7 NA TRBV7-2 CASTQIAGHGIYEQYF TGTGCCAGCACCCAAATTGCGGGACACGGAATCTACGAGCAGTACTTC
NA TRBJ1-4 NA TRBV11-2 CASSSGRTVRDEKLFF TGTGCCAGCAGCTCGGGGCGGACAGTGAGAGATGAAAAACTGTTTTTT
NA TRBJ2-7 hyperexpanded TRBV10-3 CAIRSNPYEQYF TGTGCCATCAGGAGCAACCCTTACGAGCAGTACTTC
NA TRBJ1-5 once TRBV4-1 CASSQAGIGSNQPQHF TGCGCCAGCAGCCAAGCGGGAATAGGGAGCAATCAGCCCCAGCATTTT
TRBD1 TRBJ1-1 hyperexpanded TRBV5-4 CASSGAGTGDNTEAFF TGTGCCAGCAGCGGCGCCGGGACAGGGGATAACACTGAAGCTTTCTTT
NA TRBJ1-4 NA TRBV5-1 CASSLAQGRSTTNEKLFF TGCGCCAGCAGCTTGGCCCAGGGGAGATCCACAACTAATGAAAAACTGTTTTTT
TRBD1 TRBJ2-1 NA TRBV6-6 CASSYPRDRGIGEQFF TGTGCCAGCAGTTATCCCCGGGACAGGGGGATTGGTGAGCAGTTCTTC
NA TRBJ1-4 few TRBV13 CASSWTNEKLFF TGTGCCAGCAGCTGGACTAATGAAAAACTGTTTTTT
TRBD1 TRBJ1-2 NA TRBV5-1 CASSPPSGGVNYGYTF TGCGCCAGCAGCCCACCCTCAGGGGGAGTTAACTATGGCTACACCTTC
NA TRBJ1-1 few TRBV6-1 CASSEEGFEAFF TGTGCCAGCAGTGAAGAGGGATTCGAAGCTTTCTTT
TRBD1 TRBJ2-7 NA TRBV4-3 CASSQSWQGAGEQYF TGCGCCAGCAGCCAGTCTTGGCAGGGGGCTGGTGAGCAGTACTTC
NA TRBJ2-7 once TRBV10-3 CAISAGQNYSYEQYF TGTGCCATCAGCGCTGGGCAGAATTACTCCTACGAGCAGTACTTC
NA TRBJ1-3 NA TRBV6-5 CASSYSGWEPGNTIYF TGTGCCAGCAGTTACTCAGGGTGGGAGCCTGGAAACACCATATATTTT
NA TRBJ2-2 NA TRBV6-6 CASRNRELFF TGTGCCAGCCGTAACCGGGAGCTGTTTTTT
NA TRBJ2-7 NA TRBV14 CASRGSSYEQYF TGTGCCAGCAGGGGCAGCTCCTACGAGCAGTACTTC
TRBD2 TRBJ2-1 NA TRBV7-9 CASSLASGGNEQFF TGTGCCAGCAGCTTAGCATCGGGAGGAAATGAGCAGTTCTTC
NA TRBJ2-7 NA TRBV7-2 CATSASYSSYEQYF TGTGCCACAAGTGCCAGTTACAGCTCCTACGAGCAGTACTTC
NA TRBJ2-6 once TRBV19 CASSIGPGSSSGANVLTF TGTGCCAGTAGTATTGGTCCGGGGTCCAGCTCTGGGGCCAACGTCCTGACTTTC
NA TRBJ2-7 few TRBV10-3 CAISEVEGPYEQYF TGTGCCATCAGTGAGGTGGAGGGCCCTTACGAGCAGTACTTC
TRBD1 TRBJ1-2 NA TRBV18 CASSPPTGDYGYTF TGTGCCAGCTCACCACCGACAGGGGACTATGGCTACACCTTC
NA TRBJ1-1 few TRBV19 CASSSSQGQLRTEAFF TGTGCCAGTAGTTCATCGCAAGGACAGCTGAGGACTGAAGCTTTCTTT
TRBD2 TRBJ2-3 once TRBV15 CASSGGLTDTQYF TGTGCCAGTAGCGGGGGGCTCACAGATACGCAGTATTTT
NA TRBJ1-2 NA TRBV5-6 CASSWGETGGYTF TGTGCCAGCAGTTGGGGGGAGACGGGAGGCTACACCTTC
NA TRBJ2-2 NA TRBV7-2 CASRQDVDTGELFF TGTGCCAGCAGGCAAGACGTCGACACCGGGGAGCTGTTTTTT
NA TRBJ1-6 NA TRBV2 CATSSQGSSPLHF TGTGCCACCTCTTCACAGGGTTCTTCACCCCTCCACTTT
TRBD1 TRBJ1-6 NA TRBV6-1 CATAGGFSPLHF TGTGCCACGGCAGGGGGCTTTTCACCCCTCCACTTT
TRBD2 TRBJ2-5 NA TRBV2 CASSLLAVQTQYF TGTGCCAGCAGCCTACTAGCGGTGCAGACCCAGTACTTC
NA TRBJ2-2 once TRBV5-5 CASSLVASNTGELFF TGTGCCAGCAGCTTGGTAGCCAGCAACACCGGGGAGCTGTTTTTT
NA TRBJ2-5 once TRBV5-6 CASSSRGLQETQYF TGTGCCAGCAGCTCGAGGGGTCTCCAAGAGACCCAGTACTTC
TRBD2 TRBJ2-7 few TRBV4-3 CASSQDRGGRAIRGYEQYF TGCGCCAGCAGCCAAGATCGGGGGGGCAGGGCTATTCGAGGCTACGAGCAGTACTTC
NA TRBJ1-4 once TRBV19 CASSFRNEKLFF TGTGCCAGTAGTTTTCGAAACGAAAAACTGTTTTTT
NA TRBJ2-7 NA TRBV18 CASSPPLSEQYF TGTGCCAGCTCACCTCCTCTGAGCGAGCAGTACTTC
NA TRBJ2-7 NA TRBV5-8 CASSRAVYEQYF TGTGCCAGCAGCCGTGCGGTCTACGAGCAGTACTTC
NA TRBJ1-1 once TRBV4-3 CASSQALGVRTEAFF TGCGCCAGCAGCCAAGCTCTGGGGGTGAGGACTGAAGCTTTCTTT
NA TRBJ2-4 NA TRBV2 CASSWGVDIQYF TGTGCCAGCAGTTGGGGGGTGGACATTCAGTACTTC
TRBD2 TRBJ2-2 NA TRBV30 CAWSVGGGRSGELFF TGTGCCTGGAGTGTGGGGGGGGGACGCTCCGGGGAGCTGTTTTTT
NA TRBJ2-1 NA TRBV29-1 CSVEGVGTPSSYNEQFF TGCAGCGTTGAAGGGGTTGGCACTCCGAGCTCCTACAATGAGCAGTTCTTC
TRBD2 TRBJ2-1 NA TRBV7-2 CASTRGLAGVRLNNEQFF TGTGCCAGCACCCGGGGACTAGCGGGGGTAAGGTTAAACAATGAGCAGTTCTTC
NA TRBJ2-5 NA TRBV5-6 CASSGGGGRGETQYF TGTGCCAGCAGCGGAGGGGGGGGGAGAGGGGAGACCCAGTACTTC
NA TRBJ1-3 NA TRBV30 CACGLSGNTIYF TGTGCCTGCGGACTTTCTGGAAACACCATATATTTT